These 18 T cell receptor beta chains were all obtained from the same sample, sequenced in a study of cytomegalovirus exposure and HLA in healthy donors. Generated by immunoSEQ multiplex PCR, the TCRdb table keeps only in-frame clones and is missing some. The sample has 110,000 to 150,000 clones, just under 90% seen once. Sequencing was performed on PBMCs. These receptors were obtained from a woman in her 30s in good health and CMV-seropositive.

The chain links TRBV5-4 to TRBJ2-2; 10 bases match TRBD1. The germline V gene encodes CDR1 SGHNT and CDR2 YYREEE (reference sequence). The CDR3 is made up of 15 amino acids. The ends lost 5 bases at V and 4 bases at J; junction bases unmatched: 5. The CDR3 loop is CASSSGTGATGELFF. DNA for the CDR3: TGTGCCAGCAGTTCGGGGACAGGGGCCACCGGGGAGCTGTTTTTT.

This clone has only a few counts. This CDR3 is also generated by other DNA sequences in the sample. The V and J genes are TRBV2 and TRBJ2-5; a possible D gene is TRBD1 (6 bases). CDR1 and CDR2 from the germline V gene are SNHLY and FYNNEI. The CDR3 runs to 12 residues. The germline V and J ends were trimmed by 4 bases and 5 bases, with 8 bases remaining between them. CDR3 amino acids: CASSGGRETQYF. Written as DNA, the CDR3 is TGTGCCAGCAGTGGGGGGCGGGAGACCCAGTACTTC. Full variable domain (remainder filled in from reference TRBV2 and TRBJ2-5): EPEVTQTPSHQVTQMGQEVILRCVPISNHLYFYWYRQILGQKVEFLVSFYNNEISEKSEIFDDQFSVERPDGSNFTLKIRSTKLEDSAMYFCASSGGRETQYFGPGTRLLVL.

The chain links TRBV7-2 to TRBJ1-2; D may be TRBD1 (6 bases). CDR3 length equals 11 residues. V was clipped by 8 bases and J by 2 bases, with 6 bases between them. Germline V gene sequence: CDR1 SGHTA, CDR2 FQGNSA. CDR3 region: CASGQNYGYTF. CDR3 sequence (DNA): TGTGCCAGCGGACAGAACTATGGCTACACCTTC.

This chain links TRBV9 with TRBJ2-5, with TRBD1 identical over 7 bases. Germline V gene lookup returns CDR1 SGDLS and CDR2 YYNGEE. With 3 bases clipped from V and 2 bases from J, the junction kept 4 bases outside the gene matches. The CDR3 has 14 residues. The CDR3 sequence is CASSGDSPQETQYF. CDR3 in DNA: TGTGCCAGCAGCGGGGACAGCCCTCAAGAGACCCAGTACTTC. The full variable domain, completed using reference TRBV9 and TRBJ2-5, is DSGVTQTPKHLITATGQRVTLRCSPRSGDLSVYWYQQSLDQGLQFLIQYYNGEERAKGNILERFSAQQFPDLHSELNLSSLELGDSALYFCASSGDSPQETQYFGPGTRLLVL.

V usage is TRBV14 and J usage is TRBJ2-1, with TRBD2 matching over 12 bases. The CDR3 is 17 residues long. The V and J ends lost 0 bases and 6 bases, in that order; junction bases with no gene match: 6. CDR1 and CDR2 from the germline V gene are SGHDN and FVKESK. CDR3 sequence: CASSQDPSGGAVNEQFF. The CDR3 nucleotides are TGTGCCAGCAGCCAAGACCCTAGCGGGGGGGCGGTCAATGAGCAGTTCTTC.

The chain combines TRBV29-1 with TRBJ2-2; D uncertain. In germline, CDR1 is SQVTM, CDR2 ANQGSEA. This CDR3 is 13 amino acids long. The CDR3 nucleotides read TGCAGTACTTCGCGAGCTCACACCGGGGAGCTGTTTTTT. It yields the protein CSTSRAHTGELFF.

The chain is built from TRBV29-1 and TRBJ2-1, with 9 bases aligning to TRBD1. V lost 7 bases, J lost 9 bases, and 13 bases stayed unmatched. This CDR3 is built from 14 residues. The germline CDR1 and CDR2 sequences are SQVTM and ANQGSEA. In DNA, the CDR3 is TGCAGCGGAAAGGGGGACAGGGATCTAAGTGAGCAGTTCTTC. Residues: CSGKGDRDLSEQFF.

By sample share, this clone is medium-sized (0.01 to 0.1%). This chain's CDR3 is CASSDGDYNEQFF. In DNA, the CDR3 is TGTGCCAGCAGTGACGGAGATTACAATGAGCAGTTCTTC. The chain couples TRBV6-4 to TRBJ2-1; the D is unclear. Germline CDR1 reads MRHNA; CDR2 reads SNTAGT. V dropped 2 bases and J dropped 4 bases, with 6 bases sitting between them. The CDR3 extends over 13 amino acids.

The genes are TRBV5-1 and TRBJ2-3; 8 bases are shared with TRBD2. Germline CDR1 reads SGHRS; CDR2 reads YFSETQ. The CDR3 is 16 amino acids. Germline trimming cut 6 bases from V and 4 bases from J; bases unmatched to any gene: 13. In DNA form, the CDR3 reads TGCGCCAGCATCCCCGGGGGGGGTGTCGGTGCAGATACGCAGTATTTT. Translation gives CASIPGGGVGADTQYF.

The rearrangement joins TRBV7-8 to TRBJ2-1; 8 bases line up with TRBD2. CDR1 SGHVS and CDR2 FQNEAQ come from the germline V gene. The V gene end was trimmed by 4 bases and the J gene end by 5 bases; junction bases not matched to a gene: 7. The CDR3 is made up of 15 amino acids. CDR3 amino acids: CASSWTSLGNNEQFF. In DNA form, the CDR3 reads TGTGCCAGCAGCTGGACTAGCCTGGGCAACAATGAGCAGTTCTTC.

The V gene is TRBV5-1, the J gene TRBJ2-7, with D tentatively TRBD1 (6 bases). The germline V and J ends were trimmed by 3 bases and 0 bases, with 10 bases remaining between them. This CDR3 comprises 14 residues. Per germline, CDR1 SGHRS and CDR2 YFSETQ. The DNA of the CDR3 is TGCGCCAGCAGCTCGGACAGTAACTCCTACGAGCAGTACTTC. Protein sequence: CASSSDSNSYEQYF.

The rearrangement uses TRBV7-9 and TRBJ2-1; TRBD1 is a possible D gene (5 bases). Looked up from germline, CDR1 is SEHNR and CDR2 is FQNEAQ (reference sequence). Trimming stripped 4 bases from V and 1 base from J, with 5 bases between. CDR3 length: 13 residues. DNA of the CDR3: TGTGCCAGCAGCTGGACATCCTACAATGAGCAGTTCTTC. It translates to CASSWTSYNEQFF.

The chain combines TRBV28 with TRBJ2-5, with 12 bases aligning to TRBD2. With 4 bases clipped from V and 2 bases from J, the junction kept 8 bases outside the gene matches. Germline CDR1 is MDHEN and CDR2 is SYDVKM. The CDR3 spans 17 residues. CDR3 coding DNA: TGTGCCAGCAGTTCTCGTAGACTAGCGGGGGATCAAGAGACCCAGTACTTC. Protein sequence: CASSSRRLAGDQETQYF.

The chain couples TRBV7-9 to TRBJ2-6; 9 nucleotides align to TRBD1. The V gene end was trimmed by 5 bases and the J gene end by 0 bases; junction bases not matched to a gene: 5. The CDR3 length is 17 residues. Germline-derived CDR1 and CDR2 are SEHNR and FQNEAQ (reference sequence). The CDR3 protein is CASSPTGGNSGANVLTF. Written as DNA, the CDR3 is TGTGCCAGCAGCCCGACAGGGGGTAACTCTGGGGCCAACGTCCTGACTTTC. The whole variable domain, remainder taken from reference TRBV7-9 and TRBJ2-6, is DTGVSQNPRHKITKRGQNVTFRCDPISEHNRLYWYRQTLGQGPEFLTYFQNEAQLEKSRLLSDRFSAERPKGSFSTLEIQRTEQGDSAMYLCASSPTGGNSGANVLTFGAGSRLTVL.

A few counts support this clone. The V call is TRBV5-4, the J call TRBJ2-7; 11 nucleotides match TRBD1. CDR1 is SGHNT, CDR2 YYREEE, per germline (reference sequence). The CDR3 is 15 amino acids. Trimming cost V 4 bases and J 2 bases; bases outside gene matches: 5. The CDR3 loop reads CASSPDRGRPYEQYF. The DNA of the CDR3 is TGTGCCAGCAGCCCGGACAGGGGGCGCCCCTACGAGCAGTACTTC. The complete variable domain, with remaining parts taken from reference TRBV5-4 and TRBJ2-7, reads ETGVTQSPTHLIKTRGQQVTLRCSSQSGHNTVSWYQQALGQGPQFIFQYYREEENGRGNFPPRFSGLQFPNYSSELNVNALELDDSALYLCASSPDRGRPYEQYFGPGTRLTVT.

The genes are TRBV6-1 and TRBJ1-6; 9 bases agree with TRBD1. Losses at the gene ends were 10 bases for V and 10 bases for J; bases not matched to a gene: 8. Germline CDR1 and CDR2: MNHNS and SASEGT. The CDR3 sequence is 13 residues long. CDR3: CANSGTGRSPLHF. The CDR3 DNA is TGTGCCAACTCCGGGACAGGGAGGTCACCCCTCCACTTT.

The J gene is TRBJ1-5, the V gene TRBV15, with TRBD1 as a possible D gene (5 bases). The CDR3 consists of 15 residues. Germline V gives CDR1 LNHNV, CDR2 YYDKDF (reference sequence). The V gene lost 4 bases and the J gene lost 1 base, with 11 bases spanning the gap. The chain's CDR3 is CATSTGGVSNQPQHF. The CDR3 DNA is TGTGCCACCAGCACCGGAGGGGTGAGCAATCAGCCCCAGCATTTT.

The chain has TRBV27 and TRBJ1-1; TRBD1 matches 9 bases. Germline trimming cut 5 bases from V and 1 base from J; bases unmatched to any gene: 2. This CDR3 is built from 14 residues. Germline assignment: CDR1 MNHEY and CDR2 SMNVEV (reference sequence). This CDR3 reads CASSPTGGNTEAFF. CDR3 coding DNA: TGTGCCAGCAGTCCGACAGGGGGGAACACTGAAGCTTTCTTT.